These 32 T cell receptor beta chains came from one sample sequenced in a study of patients and donors after allogeneic stem cell transplantation. In TCRdb, the RT-PCR reads were re-called with MiXCR into one record per CDR3 protein. The sample holds about 230,000 distinct CDR3 sequences, roughly 14% seen once. Sequencing was performed on blood, either unsorted or a sorted T cell fraction (not recorded which). The receptors here all came from a human donor who was either an allogeneic HSCT recipient or a stem cell or donor lymphocyte infusion donor (not recorded which). It is not recorded whose cells these are; they may come from a transplant donor.

This rearrangement joins TRBV2 to TRBJ2-3, with 10 bases identical to TRBD2. This CDR3 spans 16 amino acids. Germline CDR1 SNHLY, CDR2 FYNNEI. With 4 bases clipped from V and 4 bases from J, the junction kept 8 bases outside the gene matches. Written as DNA, the CDR3 is TGTGCCAGCAGTGCGTCTAGCGGGAGTCCTCCAGATACGCAGTATTTT. It encodes CASSASSGSPPDTQYF.

This CDR3 reads CSAKPHVITDTQYF. As DNA, the CDR3 is TGCAGTGCTAAGCCCCACGTAATCACAGATACGCAGTATTTT. The chain carries TRBV20-1 and TRBJ2-3, with unresolved D. The germline CDR1 and CDR2 sequences are DFQATT and SNEGSKA (reference sequence). The V end lost 4 bases, the J end lost 2 bases, and 13 bases lay between the germline ends. The CDR3 sequence is 14 residues long.

This rearrangement joins TRBV4-3 to TRBJ2-7; either TRBD1 or TRBD2 may supply D (6 bases each). Trimming shortened V by 1 base and J by 3 bases, and 19 bases separated the two germline ends. Looked up from germline, CDR1 is LGHNA and CDR2 is YSLEER. The CDR3 consists of 17 residues. The CDR3 loop reads CASSQVGGRGGFYEQYF. CDR3 bases: TGCGCCAGCAGCCAAGTGGGGGGAAGAGGGGGATTCTACGAGCAGTACTTC.

The chain uses TRBV29-1 and TRBJ1-1; tentatively, D is TRBD1 (6 bases). There are 14 residues in the CDR3. V lost 6 bases and J lost 5, with 19 bases in between. Looked up from germline, CDR1 is SQVTM and CDR2 is ANQGSEA. CDR3 amino acids: CSVTEAGGGTEAFF. The CDR3 nucleotides are TGCAGCGTGACTGAGGCAGGAGGGGGAACTGAAGCTTTCTTT. Filled out from reference TRBV29-1 and TRBJ1-1, the complete variable domain reads SAVISQKPSRDICQRGTSLTIQCQVDSQVTMMFWYRQQPGQSLTLIATANQGSEATYESGFVIDKFPISRPNLTFSTLTVSNMSPEDSSIYLCSVTEAGGGTEAFFGQGTRLTVV.

This chain links TRBV7-9 with TRBJ2-7, with 10 positions matching TRBD2. The germline gives CDR1 SEHNR, CDR2 FQNEAQ (reference sequence). The CDR3 covers 14 residues. V lost 5 bases and J lost 5; bases outside the gene matches: 6. The CDR3 coding sequence is TGTGCCAGCAGCCTCCGTCTAGCGGGGGACGAGCAGTACTTC. Amino acid sequence: CASSLRLAGDEQYF.

This chain joins TRBV3-1 and TRBJ1-5; D is perhaps TRBD1 (5 bases). The germline V gene has CDR1 LGHDT and CDR2 YNNKEL (reference sequence). V lost 3 bases and J 7 bases, leaving 13 bases between the germline ends. The CDR3 extends over 14 amino acids. CDR3: CASSHSGVGQPQHF. CDR3 nucleotides: TGTGCCAGCAGCCATTCGGGGGTGGGCCAGCCCCAGCATTTT.

This clonotype appeared many times. The rearrangement joins TRBV20-1 to TRBJ2-1; D is ambiguous. Per the germline V gene, CDR1 is DFQATT and CDR2 is SNEGSKA (reference sequence). V was cut by 6 bases and J by 7 bases, with 13 bases left in between. This CDR3 is built from 12 residues. The CDR3 here is CSARIVGNEQFF. The CDR3 DNA reads TGCAGTGCCAGAATCGTTGGGAATGAGCAGTTCTTC.

The V gene is TRBV20-1, the J gene TRBJ2-3, with 12 bases aligning to TRBD2. J lost 3 bases, V lost 3 bases, and 10 bases had no gene match. Germline V gene sequence: CDR1 DFQATT, CDR2 SNEGSKA (reference sequence). The CDR3 has 17 amino acids. The CDR3 DNA reads as TGCAGTGCTAGCCCGACTAGCGGGGGTAGATCGACAGATACGCAGTATTTT. Protein product: CSASPTSGGRSTDTQYF.

A few counts support this clonotype. The CDR3 reads CAISSGTQANEKLFF. The DNA for the CDR3 is TGTGCCATCTCCTCCGGGACCCAGGCTAATGAAAAACTGTTTTTT. The chain has TRBV10-3 and TRBJ1-4; possibly TRBD1 for D (5 bases). The CDR3 length is 15 residues. The V end was cut by 8 bases, the J end by 3 bases, with 16 bases between. Germline-derived CDR1 and CDR2 are ENHRY and SYGVKD.

The sample holds a few counts of this clonotype. The V and J genes are TRBV27 and TRBJ2-5; 8 bases fit TRBD2. With 0 bases clipped from V and 4 bases from J, the junction kept 4 bases outside the gene matches. The CDR3 is 15 amino acids. Germline assignment: CDR1 MNHEY and CDR2 SMNVEV (reference sequence). The CDR3 here is CASSLSSLAGETQYF. CDR3 sequence (DNA): TGTGCCAGCAGTTTATCCAGCCTAGCGGGAGAGACCCAGTACTTC.

This sequence joins TRBV24-1 and TRBJ2-1, with 10 bases fitting TRBD2. The J segment lost 6 bases and the V segment lost 8 bases, leaving 9 bases of the junction unmatched. The CDR3 extends over 15 amino acids. Germline values: CDR1 KGHDR, CDR2 SFDVKD. CDR3 DNA: TGTGCCACCACTAGCGGGAGAGACCCTCCCAATGAGCAGTTCTTC. Translation: CATTSGRDPPNEQFF.

This clonotype has just one count. V usage is TRBV6-4 and J usage is TRBJ2-1; D is perhaps TRBD1 or TRBD2 (6 bases each). CDR3 length: 14 amino acids. Germline CDR1 reads MRHNA; CDR2 reads SNTAGT. Trimming cost V 0 bases and J 9 bases, with 12 bases left between them. The CDR3 region has the DNA TGTGCCAGCAGTGACTCCCCGGGGGCGCGTGAGCAGTTCTTC. Its protein is CASSDSPGAREQFF.

There are a few counts of this clonotype. The chain links TRBV20-1 to TRBJ2-1; the D gene could be TRBD1 or TRBD2 (6 bases each). The CDR3 has 16 amino acids. V shed 6 bases and J shed 5 bases, with 23 bases lying between them. Germline values: CDR1 DFQATT, CDR2 SNEGSKA (reference sequence). In DNA, the CDR3 is TGCAGTGCCCCCCCTCGCCCGGGGGCCTTCGACAATGAGCAGTTCTTC. It codes for CSAPPRPGAFDNEQFF.

This chain uses TRBV14 with TRBJ2-7; TRBD1 aligns across 7 bases. V was clipped by 4 bases and J by 4 bases; unmatched bases: 10. There are 15 residues in the CDR3. Germline lookup yields CDR1 SGHDN and CDR2 FVKESK. CDR3 sequence reads: CASSRRDSPRYEQYF. CDR3 coding DNA: TGTGCCAGCAGCCGCCGGGACAGCCCCAGGTACGAGCAGTACTTC.

V gene TRBV24-1 combines with J gene TRBJ2-2; the D gene is possibly TRBD2 (6 bases). This CDR3 region has 17 residues. Looked up from germline, CDR1 is KGHDR and CDR2 is SFDVKD. Trimming took off 0 bases at V and 7 bases at J, with 17 bases between the two ends. The DNA of the CDR3 is TGTGCCACCAGTGATTTGCCGGGACTCTTCGGGGGCGGGGAGCTGTTTTTT. The encoded protein is CATSDLPGLFGGGELFF.

This clonotype was detected only a few times. The chain joins TRBV6-1 to TRBJ2-3; D is undetermined. V lost 4 bases and J lost 0, with 11 bases in between. The germline V gene has CDR1 MNHNS and CDR2 SASEGT. The CDR3 has 15 amino acids. CDR3 region: CASSVAVTSTDTQYF. The DNA of the CDR3 is TGTGCCAGCAGTGTCGCGGTGACTAGCACAGATACGCAGTATTTT.

This clonotype was seen a few times. The rearrangement uses TRBV5-6 and TRBJ2-1, with D unresolved. Trimming took 0 bases from V and 0 from J, leaving 13 bases between them. CDR1 is SGHDT, CDR2 YYEEEE, per germline. The CDR3 covers 17 residues. In DNA form, the CDR3 reads TGTGCCAGCAGCTTGGATGGTGTAAGGAGCTCCTACAATGAGCAGTTCTTC. It is translated as CASSLDGVRSSYNEQFF.

The rearrangement links TRBV4-1 to TRBJ2-3, with 10 bases that match TRBD2. CDR1 is MGHRA and CDR2 is YSYEKL in the germline V gene. CDR3 size: 17 residues. J lost 2 bases, V lost 0 bases, and 5 bases had no gene match. The CDR3 region is CASSQEPGTSATDTQYF. CDR3 coding DNA: TGCGCCAGCAGCCAAGAGCCCGGGACTAGCGCCACAGATACGCAGTATTTT.

This clonotype was counted ten times or more. The J gene is TRBJ2-7, the V gene TRBV15, with TRBD2 matching 14 bases. In germline, CDR1 is LNHNV, CDR2 YYDKDF (reference sequence). The CDR3 runs to 15 residues. The V and J ends lost 3 bases and 6 bases, in that order; junction bases with no gene match: 4. This CDR3 is CATSRPGLAGVEQYF. For the CDR3, the DNA is TGTGCCACCAGCAGGCCGGGACTAGCGGGAGTCGAGCAGTACTTC.

This clonotype appeared a few times. The chain has TRBV27 and TRBJ1-6; TRBD1 matches at 12 bases. The CDR3 extends over 17 amino acids. V dropped 4 bases and J dropped 9; count of bases not matched to a gene: 10. In germline, CDR1 is MNHEY, CDR2 SMNVEV (reference sequence). CDR3 sequence: CASSSAGTGGSGSPLHF. CDR3 bases: TGTGCCAGCAGTTCGGCCGGGACAGGGGGCAGCGGTTCACCCCTCCACTTT.

This clonotype was observed a handful of times. The chain uses TRBV2 and TRBJ1-1; D not resolved. Germline CDR1 and CDR2: SNHLY and FYNNEI. The CDR3 sequence is 14 residues long. Trimming removed 1 base from V and 4 bases from J, with 10 bases in between. Here the CDR3 reads CASSEDLWGTEAFF. Here the CDR3 DNA reads TGTGCCAGCAGTGAAGATCTGTGGGGCACTGAAGCTTTCTTT.

This clonotype was seen ten or more times. The chain couples TRBV18 to TRBJ2-5; TRBD2 might be the D (5 bases). CDR3 length: 15 amino acids. With 2 bases removed from V and 7 bases from J, the gap between germline ends came to 17 bases. CDR1 KGHSH and CDR2 LQKENI come from the germline V gene. The CDR3 DNA reads TGTGCCAGCTCACCAAAGCGGCCCCCGGAAGGGACCCAGTACTTC. Translated: CASSPKRPPEGTQYF.

Many counts were recorded for this clonotype. V usage is TRBV7-9 and J usage is TRBJ1-5; tentatively, D is TRBD1 (5 bases). Germline lookup yields CDR1 SEHNR and CDR2 FQNEAQ (reference sequence). The CDR3 sequence is 16 residues long. V lost 5 bases, J lost 2 bases, and 16 bases lay in between. The CDR3 loop reads CASSVWGGRGNQPQHF. The CDR3 bases are TGTGCCAGCAGCGTTTGGGGGGGACGGGGCAATCAGCCCCAGCATTTT.

Many counts were recorded for this clonotype. The chain employs TRBV7-2 and TRBJ2-7; the match to TRBD2 covers 7 bases. Germline V lookup: CDR1 SGHTA, CDR2 FQGNSA. This CDR3 contains 13 residues. J lost 5 bases, V lost 5 bases, and 6 bases had no gene match. The CDR3 reads CASSRLGGNEQYF. Written as DNA, the CDR3 is TGTGCCAGCAGCCGCCTGGGGGGGAACGAGCAGTACTTC.

Ten or more counts support this clonotype. The J gene is TRBJ2-3, the V gene TRBV7-9, with 10 nucleotides matching TRBD2. The CDR3 totals 17 residues. The trim removed 10 bases at V and 0 bases at J, leaving 13 bases unmatched. Germline CDR1 and CDR2: SEHNR and FQNEAQ (reference sequence). Written as DNA, the CDR3 is TGTGCCACCCAGCACCGGACTAGCGGTCCTAGCACAGATACGCAGTATTTT. Amino acid sequence: CATQHRTSGPSTDTQYF.

This clonotype occurred a few times. The chain recombines TRBV20-1 with TRBJ1-1, with D possibly being TRBD1 (6 bases). Germline CDR1 is DFQATT and CDR2 is SNEGSKA (reference sequence). The CDR3 is 14 residues long. V lost 2 bases, J lost 0 bases, and 10 bases lay in between. The CDR3: CSARRTAMNTEAFF. CDR3 coding DNA: TGCAGTGCTAGAAGGACAGCCATGAACACTGAAGCTTTCTTT.

The sample holds a few counts of this clonotype. The rearrangement uses TRBV3-1 and TRBJ1-2; D might be TRBD1 (5 bases). V shed 4 bases and J shed 0 bases, with 9 bases lying between them. The germline CDR1 and CDR2 sequences are LGHDT and YNNKEL (reference sequence). This CDR3 has 14 amino acids. The DNA of the CDR3 is TGTGCCAGCAGCCCCTGGGGGTCTAACTATGGCTACACCTTC. The encoded protein is CASSPWGSNYGYTF.

CDR3 in amino acids: CASSVNRNTEAFF. CDR3 nucleotides: TGTGCCAGCAGTGTCAACCGGAACACTGAAGCTTTCTTT. This chain connects TRBV6-1 to TRBJ1-1; no definite D call. The V end was cut by 4 bases, the J end by 1 base, with 7 bases between. The CDR3 is 13 residues long. The germline CDR1 and CDR2 sequences are MNHNS and SASEGT.

This clonotype has ten or more counts. The chain employs TRBV28 and TRBJ1-2; 7 bases are shared with TRBD1. This CDR3 spans 19 amino acids. CDR1 MDHEN and CDR2 SYDVKM come from the germline V gene. J lost 0 bases, V lost 5 bases, and 18 bases had no gene match. CDR3 in amino acids: CASSTPQGDLPQTNYGYTF. DNA of the CDR3: TGTGCCAGCAGTACCCCCCAGGGGGATCTCCCCCAAACTAACTATGGCTACACCTTC.

The table lists this clonotype with a few counts. The chain joins TRBV29-1 to TRBJ2-5; no clear D. This CDR3 contains 13 residues. V lost 1 base and J lost 6, with 12 bases in between. CDR1 and CDR2 (germline): SQVTM, ANQGSEA. The CDR3 spells CSVEGLAVKTQYF. CDR3 DNA sequence: TGCAGCGTTGAAGGTCTCGCAGTAAAGACCCAGTACTTC.

This clonotype was observed many times. The chain employs TRBV7-9 and TRBJ1-3; TRBD1 matches 9 bases. This CDR3 spans 17 amino acids. After removal of 5 bases from V and 3 bases from J, the junction contained 11 bases not matched to a gene. The germline CDR1 and CDR2 sequences are SEHNR and FQNEAQ (reference sequence). The CDR3 loop is CASSKTGTGLDGNTIYF. The DNA for the CDR3 is TGTGCCAGCAGCAAAACCGGGACAGGGCTAGATGGAAACACCATATATTTT.

There are many counts of this clonotype. This chain uses TRBV15 with TRBJ1-1; D gene unclear. This CDR3 contains 14 residues. CDR1 and CDR2 from the germline V gene are LNHNV and YYDKDF (reference sequence). The V end lost 0 bases, the J end lost 1 base, and 6 bases lay between the germline ends. The CDR3 DNA reads as TGTGCCACCAGCAGAGATACCGCGAACACTGAAGCTTTCTTT. Amino acids: CATSRDTANTEAFF.